These 15 T cell receptor beta chains were sequenced from one sample in a study of T-cell memory formation after mild COVID-19. TCRdb re-analysed the 5' RACE reads in MiXCR, keeping a single row per CDR3 protein. The sample contains 180,000 or so distinct CDR3 sequences, around 10% of which appear only once. The sequenced sample was PBMCs or a T cell subset sorted from them (not recorded which). The receptors here all came from a man aged 18 to 29 who had mild COVID-19 (a few samples of this study predate the infection). Cell type and time point are not known.

This clonotype was seen repeatedly, ten times or more. The chain carries TRBV20-1 and TRBJ2-5, with 7 bases that match TRBD1. CDR1 is DFQATT and CDR2 is SNEGSKA in the germline V gene (reference sequence). V shed 0 bases, J shed 4 bases, and the junction held 8 bases outside the gene matches. The CDR3 contains 15 residues. The CDR3 region has the DNA TGCAGTGCTAGAGAGTCCAAGGGGGCGATAGAGACCCAGTACTTC. Protein: CSARESKGAIETQYF.

CDR3 residues: CASSYAMEGAQQYV. In nucleotides, the CDR3 is TGTGCCAGCAGTTACGCGATGGAGGGGGCTCAGCAGTACGTC. This chain uses TRBV6-5 with TRBJ2-7; D is possibly TRBD1 (7 bases). Per the germline V gene, CDR1 is MNHEY and CDR2 is SVGAGI. The CDR3 contains 14 residues. V shed 2 bases and J shed 8 bases, with 16 bases lying between them.

The chain employs TRBV10-3 and TRBJ2-2, with 8 bases lining up with TRBD1. The J segment lost 0 bases and the V segment lost 2 bases, leaving 5 bases of the junction unmatched. The CDR3 has 17 residues. The germline V gene has CDR1 ENHRY and CDR2 SYGVKD. CDR3 sequence: CAISERTGGTNTGELFF. The CDR3 DNA follows: TGTGCCATCAGTGAGAGAACAGGGGGAACGAACACCGGGGAGCTGTTTTTT.

This clonotype has at least ten counts. CDR3 sequence: CASSLAGSSYNEQFF. The CDR3 region has the DNA TGCGCCAGCAGCCTAGCGGGGAGCTCCTACAATGAGCAGTTCTTC. This chain connects TRBV5-1 to TRBJ2-1, with 9 bases that match TRBD2. The germline gives CDR1 SGHRS, CDR2 YFSETQ. J was trimmed by 0 bases and V by 4 bases; bases with no gene match: 2. The CDR3 consists of 15 residues.

The rearrangement links TRBV12-3 or TRBV12-4 to TRBJ2-1; TRBD1 matches 7 bases. This CDR3 comprises 13 residues. J lost 9 bases, V lost 10 bases, and 12 bases had no gene match. The CDR3 sequence is CATRQGRLGEQFF. CDR3 nucleotide sequence: TGTGCCACCCGACAGGGACGTCTGGGTGAGCAGTTCTTC.

This clonotype has more than one count but fewer than ten. The chain joins TRBV6-5 to TRBJ2-3; possibly TRBD2 for D (6 bases). The CDR3 contains 16 residues. With 0 bases removed from V and 4 bases from J, the gap between germline ends came to 14 bases. Germline values: CDR1 MNHEY, CDR2 SVGAGI. The CDR3 protein is CASSYSRGIGADTQYF. The CDR3 region has the DNA TGTGCCAGCAGTTACTCCCGCGGGATAGGTGCAGATACGCAGTATTTT.

The rearrangement uses TRBV24-1 and TRBJ2-1; D is unclear. The V gene's germline CDR1 is KGHDR and CDR2 SFDVKD. The CDR3 is 12 residues long. The ends were cut back, 0 bases at V and 12 bases at J, with 8 bases in the middle. CDR3 residues: CATSDLGVAQFF. In DNA, the CDR3 is TGTGCCACCAGTGATTTGGGTGTTGCGCAGTTCTTC.

The chain couples TRBV4-1 to TRBJ2-5, with 10 bases matching TRBD1. The germline V gene encodes CDR1 MGHRA and CDR2 YSYEKL. This CDR3 contains 17 residues. Trimming removed 4 bases from V and 2 bases from J; junction bases left unmatched: 10. The chain's CDR3 is CASSPYYRDRGQETQYF. CDR3 nucleotide sequence: TGCGCCAGCAGCCCTTACTACCGGGACAGGGGACAAGAGACCCAGTACTTC.

This clonotype was seen more than once but under ten times. V gene TRBV11-2 combines with J gene TRBJ2-2; D not resolved. Germline V gene lookup returns CDR1 SGHAT and CDR2 FQNNGV. The CDR3 sequence is 14 residues long. V gave up 3 bases and J gave up 1 base, with 6 bases separating them. For the CDR3, the DNA is TGTGCCAGCAGCTTTTCGAGGAACACCGGGGAGCTGTTTTTT. Amino acid sequence: CASSFSRNTGELFF.

In its sample, this clonotype was seen many times. The chain joins TRBV7-8 to TRBJ1-2; D is perhaps TRBD1 (5 bases). The CDR3 has 14 residues. The germline CDR1 and CDR2 sequences are SGHVS and FQNEAQ. Deletions cut 1 base from V and 3 bases from J, with 9 bases between. This CDR3 reads CASSLVGTDYGYTF. CDR3 nucleotide sequence: TGTGCCAGCAGCTTAGTAGGGACCGACTATGGCTACACCTTC.

This clonotype was picked up a small number of times. The rearrangement joins TRBV15 to TRBJ1-5; D call uncertain. CDR1 LNHNV and CDR2 YYDKDF come from the germline V gene (reference sequence). The CDR3 has 13 amino acids. Trimming removed 7 bases from V and 1 base from J, with 8 bases in between. CDR3 protein: CATNGRSNQPQHF. In nucleotides, the CDR3 is TGTGCCACCAACGGGAGAAGCAATCAGCCCCAGCATTTT.

The chain employs TRBV7-6 and TRBJ1-2, with TRBD1 as a possible D gene (5 bases). V was pared by 2 bases and J by 2 bases, with 15 bases between. CDR1 and CDR2 from the germline V gene are SGHVS and FNYEAQ. CDR3 length: 16 residues. DNA of the CDR3: TGTGCCAGCAGCTTAATAGGGGCCTCTTGGAACTATGGCTACACCTTC. Its protein product is CASSLIGASWNYGYTF.

This clonotype has more than one count but fewer than ten. The genes are TRBV12-3 or TRBV12-4 and TRBJ1-5; possibly TRBD1 for D (6 bases). The V and J ends lost 6 bases and 0 bases respectively, with 9 bases between them. This CDR3 contains 14 residues. The CDR3 sequence: CASSGGYSNQPQHF. The CDR3 DNA sequence: TGTGCCAGCAGCGGGGGCTATAGCAATCAGCCCCAGCATTTT.

The V call is TRBV6-6, the J call TRBJ2-5; no definite D call. Germline CDR1 and CDR2: MNHNY and SVGAGI (reference sequence). Trimming took off 0 bases at V and 1 base at J, with 9 bases between the two ends. The CDR3 consists of 15 residues. CDR3 DNA sequence: TGTGCCAGCAGTTACTCGAAGGGCAGCCAAGAGACCCAGTACTTC. Translating it yields CASSYSKGSQETQYF.

In this sample, this clonotype turned up a few times. The chain couples TRBV5-5 to TRBJ2-3, with a possible D match to TRBD1 (5 bases). The CDR3 covers 14 residues. V gave up 6 bases and J gave up 2 bases, with 13 bases separating them. Looked up from germline, CDR1 is SGHKS and CDR2 is YYEKEE (reference sequence). The CDR3 reads CASTHRQYTDTQYF. The CDR3 bases are TGTGCCAGCACCCATCGACAGTACACAGATACGCAGTATTTT.